A selection of T cell receptor beta chains follows, all from one sample in a study of shared clonotypes between healthy human individuals. Measured with immunoSEQ multiplex PCR; TCRdb has only the in-frame clones, and not every one. The table records hundreds of thousands of clones, 92% of them present only once. Sequenced material: naive CD8+ T cells sorted from blood. The source of these receptors is a man aged 25-45 years in good health. The CDR3 runs from the conserved cysteine through the conserved F or W. A D gene is named only where the DNA matches it firmly. Rows may omit the clone size; those that give it use once, few, many or a size class.

d_call	v_call	clone_size	j_call	cdr3_nt	cdr3_aa
NA	TRBV19	NA	TRBJ1-2	TGTGCCAGTAGTATGGGAGGTGTCCACACTACCTTCGGGGGCTACACCTTC	CASSMGGVHTTFGGYTF
NA	TRBV10-2	NA	TRBJ1-2	TGCGCCAGCAGTGAGTCAGGGGTTGGCTACACCTTC	CASSESGVGYTF
TRBD2	TRBV10-3	NA	TRBJ2-1	TGTGCCATCAGTGAGTCGATTGGCGGGAGCAAAAACAATGAGCAGTTCTTC	CAISESIGGSKNNEQFF
NA	TRBV14	NA	TRBJ2-5	TGTGCCAGCAGCCAAAGACCATTTACGTACCAAGAGACCCAGTACTTC	CASSQRPFTYQETQYF
NA	TRBV30	once	TRBJ2-7	TGTGCCTGGACCCGTCGGACGGATTACGAGCAGTACTTC	CAWTRRTDYEQYF
NA	TRBV27	NA	TRBJ2-1	TGTGCCAGCAGTTTATCGGGCAGCTCCTACAATGAGCAGTTCTTC	CASSLSGSSYNEQFF
TRBD2	TRBV5-5	NA	TRBJ2-1	TGTGCCAGCAGCCTCGGACTAGCGGGAGGACCACCCAATGAGCAGTTCTTC	CASSLGLAGGPPNEQFF
TRBD2	TRBV7-8	NA	TRBJ2-1	TGTGCCAGCAGCATAATAGCGGGAGAAGTGAATGAGCAGTTCTTC	CASSIIAGEVNEQFF
NA	TRBV13	NA	TRBJ2-1	TGTGCCAGCAGCCCAGGGCTAGGCGGAATCTCCTACAATGAGCAGTTCTTC	CASSPGLGGISYNEQFF
NA	TRBV6-6	once	TRBJ1-5	TGTGCCAGCAGTTACGATGGGTCGCGCAATCAGCCCCAGCATTTT	CASSYDGSRNQPQHF
NA	TRBV20-1	NA	TRBJ1-1	TGCAGTGCTAGAGAACTTGAAGCTTTCTTT	CSARELEAFF
NA	TRBV14	NA	TRBJ2-2	TGTGCCAGCAGGCTTAAGGGCGGGGAGCTGTTTTTT	CASRLKGGELFF
NA	TRBV9	NA	TRBJ2-3	TGTGCCAGCAGCGCCCAGGGGTGGTGGGGCACAGATACGCAGTATTTT	CASSAQGWWGTDTQYF